These 10 T cell receptor beta chains were all obtained from the same sample, sequenced in a study of cytomegalovirus exposure and HLA in healthy donors. Clones were read by immunoSEQ multiplex PCR, and TCRdb kept only the in-frame ones, dropping some. The table includes around 55,000 clones, 75% to 95% detected once. Sample: PBMCs. The source of these receptors is a man younger than 30 in good health and CMV-seronegative.

DNA of the CDR3: TGTGCCATCAGTGCCGCGGGCAGCTTCATGAACACTGAAGCTTTCTTT. Residues: CAISAAGSFMNTEAFF. The V gene is TRBV10-3, the J gene TRBJ1-1; D ambiguous. CDR1 is ENHRY, CDR2 SYGVKD, per germline. V was clipped by 4 bases and J by 0 bases, with 15 bases between them. The CDR3 sequence is 16 residues long.

CDR3 sequence reads: CASSWGDQPQHF. In nucleotides, the CDR3 is TGTGCCAGCAGTTGGGGGGATCAGCCCCAGCATTTT. The chain combines TRBV28 with TRBJ1-5, with D possibly matching TRBD1 (5 bases). This CDR3 spans 12 amino acids. Germline V gene lookup returns CDR1 MDHEN and CDR2 SYDVKM. V was shortened by 4 bases and J by 5 bases, with 6 bases between the two germline ends. Variable domain in full (rest from reference TRBV28 and TRBJ1-5): DVKVTQSSRYLVKRTGEKVFLECVQDMDHENMFWYRQDPGLGLRLIYFSYDVKMKEKGDIPEGYSVSREKKERFSLILESASTNQTSMYLCASSWGDQPQHFGDGTRLSIL.

Written as DNA, the CDR3 is TGCGCCAGCAGCCGGGACAGCCTCTACGAGCAGTACTTC. Translating it yields CASSRDSLYEQYF. The V and J genes are TRBV4-1 and TRBJ2-7, with 7 positions matching TRBD1. CDR3 length equals 13 residues. Germline CDR1 reads MGHRA; CDR2 reads YSYEKL. V trimming: 4 bases; J trimming: 3 bases; junction bases outside the gene matches: 3.

This clone was detected a few times. The genes are TRBV28 and TRBJ1-1; D is perhaps TRBD1 (6 bases). Per germline, CDR1 MDHEN and CDR2 SYDVKM. With 5 bases removed from V and 3 bases from J, the gap between germline ends came to 16 bases. CDR3 length: 15 residues. In nucleotides, the CDR3 is TGTGCCAGCAGTGACATGGGCAGGGGTGACACTGAAGCTTTCTTT. Residues: CASSDMGRGDTEAFF.

The chain combines TRBV4-2 with TRBJ2-7, with 12 nucleotides matching TRBD2. The CDR3 runs 15 residues. Looked up from germline, CDR1 is LGHNA and CDR2 is YNFKEQ. V dropped 4 bases and J dropped 4; count of bases not matched to a gene: 5. This CDR3 is CASSRRLAGGYEQYF. CDR3 coding DNA: TGTGCCAGCAGCCGGAGGCTAGCGGGAGGGTACGAGCAGTACTTC.

This clone was recorded only once. The J gene is TRBJ2-7, the V gene TRBV29-1, with 11 nucleotides matching TRBD2. The CDR3 sequence is 14 residues long. Per the germline V gene, CDR1 is SQVTM and CDR2 is ANQGSEA. J lost 2 bases, V lost 7 bases, and 7 bases had no gene match. The CDR3 region has the DNA TGCAGCGCAGCCGGGACTAGCGGAACCTACGAGCAGTACTTC. It is translated as CSAAGTSGTYEQYF.

The chain uses TRBV6-5 and TRBJ2-1; no clear D gene. The germline V gene encodes CDR1 MNHEY and CDR2 SVGAGI. The V and J ends lost 0 bases and 0 bases respectively, with 9 bases between them. This CDR3 is built from 16 residues. This CDR3 is CASSYSSGGSYNEQFF. The CDR3 bases are TGTGCCAGCAGTTACTCGTCTGGCGGCTCCTACAATGAGCAGTTCTTC.

The rearrangement uses TRBV5-4 and TRBJ2-1; D is possibly TRBD2 (6 bases). From germline, CDR1 is SGHNT and CDR2 YYREEE (reference sequence). This CDR3 has 18 residues. Between the trimmed V and J ends, which lost 0 bases and 8 bases, there was a span of 24 bases. CDR3 protein: CASSLAAGYGGSWDEQFF. CDR3 sequence (DNA): TGTGCCAGCAGCTTGGCCGCGGGGTACGGGGGATCTTGGGATGAGCAGTTCTTC. The full variable domain, in which reference TRBV5-4 and TRBJ2-1 provide the parts outside the CDR3, is ETGVTQSPTHLIKTRGQQVTLRCSSQSGHNTVSWYQQALGQGPQFIFQYYREEENGRGNFPPRFSGLQFPNYSSELNVNALELDDSALYLCASSLAAGYGGSWDEQFFGPGTRLTVL.

This clone was observed once. The V and J genes are TRBV29-1 and TRBJ2-3; 8 bases fit TRBD2. The V segment lost 6 bases and the J segment 4 bases; nucleotides outside the gene matches: 9. CDR3 length: 14 amino acids. CDR1 is SQVTM, CDR2 ANQGSEA, per germline. This CDR3 is CSVKRESPPDTQYF. The CDR3 coding sequence is TGCAGCGTGAAGCGGGAGAGTCCGCCAGATACGCAGTATTTT.

The V gene is TRBV28, the J gene TRBJ1-2; D not certain. V lost 6 bases, J lost 7 bases, and 15 bases lay in between. The CDR3 is made up of 13 amino acids. Germline CDR1 and CDR2: MDHEN and SYDVKM. CDR3 in DNA: TGTGCCAGCAGCCCGGTTGTCCGCGGTGGCTACACCTTC. It codes for CASSPVVRGGYTF.